A selection of T cell receptor beta chains follows, all from one sample in a study of OX40 agonist ivuxolimab in advanced cancers. Assay used: immunoSEQ multiplex PCR; TCRdb lists only in-frame clones, some missing. This repertoire shows about 82,000 clones, less than 85% found once; its top ten account for around 0.88%. The input for sequencing was CD4+ or CD8+ T cells sorted from blood, taken in a trial of the OX40 agonist ivuxolimab. These receptor sequences come from an adult with an advanced solid tumor such as melanoma, head and neck, liver or kidney cancer. CDR3s include the opening cysteine and the closing phenylalanine or tryptophan. Fields, in order: CDR3 DNA, CDR3 protein, J gene, D gene, clone size, V gene. A D gene is named only where the DNA matches it firmly. A row's size may be missing; if present it is once, few, many or a size class.

TGTGCCACACAGAGGGACCTAGGGCTGTTTTTT | CATQRDLGLFF | TRBJ2-2 | . | . | TRBV7-9
TGTGCCAGCAGCCGGGGGCCGCAAGAGACCCAGTACTTC | CASSRGPQETQYF | TRBJ2-5 | . | . | TRBV6-6
TGTGCCTGGAGTTCCACGGGAGTGGGCTACTACGAGCAGTACTTC | CAWSSTGVGYYEQYF | TRBJ2-7 | . | . | TRBV30
TGTGCCAGCAGAATTAGCGGGGGGCGGCTTAACTATGGCTACACCTTC | CASRISGGRLNYGYTF | TRBJ1-2 | . | . | TRBV4-2
TGTGCCAGCAGCTTGACGACTAGTTTGAGGGAGCAGTTCTTC | CASSLTTSLREQFF | TRBJ2-1 | . | . | TRBV5-4
TGCGCCAGCAGCCTCCCCAAGGGGGGGGGCGGGTATGGCTACACCTTC | CASSLPKGGGGYGYTF | TRBJ1-2 | . | . | TRBV5-1
TGTGCCATCAGTGAGTCGGTAAGGGGCATGTCCTACGAGCAGTACTTC | CAISESVRGMSYEQYF | TRBJ2-7 | . | . | TRBV10-3
TGCGCCAGCAGTGAGAGGTGGGGGCTGATGGCCGGGGAGCTGTTTTTT | CASSERWGLMAGELFF | TRBJ2-2 | . | once | TRBV10-1
TGTGCCAGCAGCTTGGAAAACAGAAACTATGGCTACACCTTC | CASSLENRNYGYTF | TRBJ1-2 | . | . | TRBV5-4
TGTGCCAGCAGCTTAGGAACGGCGGGGGGGCGTTACGAGCAGTACTTC | CASSLGTAGGRYEQYF | TRBJ2-7 | TRBD2 | few | TRBV7-8
TGTGCCAGCAGCCAAGTACAGGGGAATAATGAAAAACTGTTTTTT | CASSQVQGNNEKLFF | TRBJ1-4 | TRBD1 | . | TRBV4-2
TGTGCCAGCAGCTTTGGCCGGGCGAGTAGTGAAGCTTTCTTT | CASSFGRASSEAFF | TRBJ1-1 | . | . | TRBV11-2
TGCAGCGTTGCCGGGACAGCTAACACACAGCAGGGCTACACCTTC | CSVAGTANTQQGYTF | TRBJ1-2 | TRBD1 | once | TRBV29-1
TGTGCCAGCACGGCGGGGCTAAGCTCCTATAATTCACCCCTCCACTTT | CASTAGLSSYNSPLHF | TRBJ1-6 | . | . | TRBV6-6
TGTGCCAGCAGCTTAGCCGGGACAGGGATTCCCTACGAGCAGTACTTC | CASSLAGTGIPYEQYF | TRBJ2-7 | TRBD1 | . | TRBV7-2
TGCGCCAGCAGCCGCTCCGGGACAGGGGAAGAAAAACTGTTTTTT | CASSRSGTGEEKLFF | TRBJ1-4 | TRBD1 | . | TRBV4-3
TGTGCCAGCAGCCGGGACAGTTCGAACACTGAAGCTTTCTTT | CASSRDSSNTEAFF | TRBJ1-1 | TRBD1 | few | TRBV7-3
TGTGCCAGTGGACGCAGGGGTATTGGCTACACCTTC | CASGRRGIGYTF | TRBJ1-2 | . | . | TRBV19
TGTGCCTGGAGGGGGCACCGTAGCAATCAGCCCCAGCATTTT | CAWRGHRSNQPQHF | TRBJ1-5 | . | few | TRBV30
TGCAGCGTGACAGGGAGAACCCAAGAGACCCAGTACTTC | CSVTGRTQETQYF | TRBJ2-5 | TRBD1 | . | TRBV29-1
TGTGCCAGCAGCACCCGGGACAGGTCGGGAGAGCAGTACTTC | CASSTRDRSGEQYF | TRBJ2-7 | TRBD1 | . | TRBV11-2
TGTGCCAGCAAGGGGCCTTGGACGGGAAACTATGGCTACACCTTC | CASKGPWTGNYGYTF | TRBJ1-2 | . | . | TRBV6-6
TGTGCCTGGAGTGCCATGTCCTCGGGTGGCTACACCTTC | CAWSAMSSGGYTF | TRBJ1-2 | . | . | TRBV30
TGTGCCAGCAGCCCGGGTCGACCCAATCAGCCCCAGCATTTT | CASSPGRPNQPQHF | TRBJ1-5 | . | . | TRBV5-8
TGTGCCAGCAGCTTAGCTCTGAACACCGGGGAGCTGTTTTTT | CASSLALNTGELFF | TRBJ2-2 | . | . | TRBV13
TGTGCCAGCAGTTCCCAGGCCTACGAGCAGTACTTC | CASSSQAYEQYF | TRBJ2-7 | . | . | TRBV6-6
TGTGCCAGCACCGAAACAGGGCAGGCGAACACTGAAGCTTTCTTT | CASTETGQANTEAFF | TRBJ1-1 | . | . | TRBV2
TGCGCCAGCAGCCAAGATTACGTGCCTTTTAGCACAGATACGCAGTATTTT | CASSQDYVPFSTDTQYF | TRBJ2-3 | . | . | TRBV4-1
TGTGCCTGGAGTGAGAGGACAGGGAGCCACGAGCAGTACTTC | CAWSERTGSHEQYF | TRBJ2-7 | TRBD1 | . | TRBV30
TGTGCCAGCAGTTACGCGGGGGGGCAGCCCCAGCATTTT | CASSYAGGQPQHF | TRBJ1-5 | . | . | TRBV6-6
TGTGCCAGCAGCCCCGGGGACAGGGTCGTGAACACTGAAGCTTTCTTT | CASSPGDRVVNTEAFF | TRBJ1-1 | TRBD1 | . | TRBV7-8
TGTGCCAGCAGCCAAGATCTTGACGGTGAAGCTTTCTTT | CASSQDLDGEAFF | TRBJ1-1 | . | . | TRBV4-2
TGTGCCAGCAGTGCAATGGCTAGCGGGGGCACAGATACGCAGTATTTT | CASSAMASGGTDTQYF | TRBJ2-3 | TRBD2 | . | TRBV7-3
TGTGCCAGCAGTTACTCCCGGACAGGGGATGGCACCATATATTTT | CASSYSRTGDGTIYF | TRBJ1-3 | TRBD1 | . | TRBV6-5
TGCAGCGTAATCAGGGGCTCCTATGGCTACACCTTC | CSVIRGSYGYTF | TRBJ1-2 | . | . | TRBV29-1
TGTGCCAGCAGCTCAACAGAACATCAGCAGTATTTT | CASSSTEHQQYF | TRBJ2-3 | . | . | TRBV7-6
TGTGCCTGGAGTAAGGCGAGCGGGGGGGCCTACAATGAGCAGTTCTTC | CAWSKASGGAYNEQFF | TRBJ2-1 | TRBD2 | . | TRBV30
TGTGCCAGCAGTATAACAGGGACGGCGGGTCAGCCCCAGCATTTT | CASSITGTAGQPQHF | TRBJ1-5 | . | . | TRBV6-1
TGCGCCAGCAGCCAAGTAGGGTACAGCAATCAGCCCCAGCATTTT | CASSQVGYSNQPQHF | TRBJ1-5 | . | few | TRBV4-1
TGCAGCGGCTGGGAGTACCCCTACAATGAGCAGTTCTTC | CSGWEYPYNEQFF | TRBJ2-1 | . | . | TRBV29-1
TGTGCCAGCAGCAATCAGGGGGTCCCATATAATTCACCCCTCCACTTT | CASSNQGVPYNSPLHF | TRBJ1-6 | TRBD1 | . | TRBV9
TGTGCCAGCAGCCCTTTAGCGGGGGGGATCTACAATGAGCAGTTCTTC | CASSPLAGGIYNEQFF | TRBJ2-1 | TRBD2 | . | TRBV5-6
TGTGCCAGCAGCCCCCGGGGGGGGCGCGCCTCGAACACCGGGGAGCTGTTTTTT | CASSPRGGRASNTGELFF | TRBJ2-2 | TRBD2 | . | TRBV9
TGTGCCAGCAGTTCCGGGAGCTCTGGAAACACCATATATTTT | CASSSGSSGNTIYF | TRBJ1-3 | . | . | TRBV5-5
TGTGCCAGCAGCGCCGGGGTCGGTGGGGTTGGCTACACCTTC | CASSAGVGGVGYTF | TRBJ1-2 | . | . | TRBV9
TGTGCCAGCAGCTTAGCGCGATCTGAGGAGGCGAATTCACCCCTCCACTTT | CASSLARSEEANSPLHF | TRBJ1-6 | . | . | TRBV7-2
TGTGCCAGCAGCCCGCAGCGGGGAATCACAGATACGCAGTATTTT | CASSPQRGITDTQYF | TRBJ2-3 | TRBD2 | once | TRBV7-2
TGCGCCAGCAGAGCCGGGACAGGTGATCAGCCCCAGCATTTT | CASRAGTGDQPQHF | TRBJ1-5 | TRBD1 | . | TRBV5-1
TGTGCCGTCAGCAGGACAGGGGATTACGAGCAGTACTTC | CAVSRTGDYEQYF | TRBJ2-7 | TRBD1 | . | TRBV6-5
TGTGCCAGCAGCGTAGAACAGGGCAATGGCTACACCTTC | CASSVEQGNGYTF | TRBJ1-2 | . | . | TRBV9
TGTGCCAGCAGGTCCTCCGGGGGCAGGGGAGATACGCAGTATTTT | CASRSSGGRGDTQYF | TRBJ2-3 | . | medium-sized | TRBV6-5
TGTGCCAGCAGTCCGGGACAGGGGCTCTATGGCTACACCTTC | CASSPGQGLYGYTF | TRBJ1-2 | TRBD1 | few | TRBV6-6
TGCAGCGTTGAGGGCAGGGGAGCCTACGAGCAGTACTTC | CSVEGRGAYEQYF | TRBJ2-7 | . | . | TRBV29-1
TGTGCCAGCAGTGATCGTCGGGGACAGGGTCTAGGTAATTCACCCCTCCACTTT | CASSDRRGQGLGNSPLHF | TRBJ1-6 | TRBD1 | . | TRBV25-1
TGCGCCAGCAGCCAAGAGGTCCTAGCGGGGGGGCGCGGGGCCAACGTCCTGACTTTC | CASSQEVLAGGRGANVLTF | TRBJ2-6 | TRBD2 | . | TRBV4-3
TGTGCCAGCAGCCTCCAGACGGGAGAGTACGAGCAGTACTTC | CASSLQTGEYEQYF | TRBJ2-7 | . | . | TRBV11-2
TGTGCCAGCTCGCCATTCCGGGACAAGGGCACCGGGGAGCTGTTTTTT | CASSPFRDKGTGELFF | TRBJ2-2 | . | . | TRBV18
TGTGCCAGCAGTCAGGGACGGAACACTGAAGCTTTCTTT | CASSQGRNTEAFF | TRBJ1-1 | . | . | TRBV25-1
TGTGCCAGCAGCATCCGGGACAGGGCCTATGGCTACACCTTC | CASSIRDRAYGYTF | TRBJ1-2 | TRBD1 | once | TRBV5-4
TGCGCCAGCAGCCAAGAGGTAGACTACCTAAGTCCCTACAATGAGCAGTTCTTC | CASSQEVDYLSPYNEQFF | TRBJ2-1 | . | . | TRBV4-3